Here is one T cell receptor beta chain with its context. Its antigen remains unknown. The data are from a study of Graves' ophthalmopathy and Graves' hyperthyroidism. Whole-study findings and limits: A majority of expanded thyroid clonotypes exceeding 0.001 frequency were likewise present in blood. A model built from 13 signatures distinguished ophthalmopathy from stable hyperthyroidism with 87.88% sensitivity and approximately 80% specificity.

For repertoire sequencing, the TCR beta CDR3 regions were amplified from RNA transcripts. HTBI-primed first-round RT-PCR preceded second-round multiplex PCR. TCRdb redid the calling of the multiplex PCR reads with MiXCR, one entry per CDR3 protein. The sample includes about 600,000 distinct CDR3 sequences, just under 40% of them seen just once. Germline lookup yields CDR1 MNHNS and CDR2 SASEGT. J was trimmed by 2 bases and V by 5 bases; bases with no gene match: 8. The CDR3 has 16 residues. What was sequenced was peripheral blood or thyroid tissue (not recorded which). This clonotype was sampled from an adult man with Graves' hyperthyroidism. The V and J genes are TRBV6-1 and TRBJ1-5; 8 bases match TRBD1. The CDR3: CASSLELGQGNQPQHF. CDR3 DNA: TGTGCCAGCAGTTTAGAGCTGGGACAGGGCAATCAGCCCCAGCATTTT.